This T cell receptor (beta chain) was profiled in a study of CD8 T cells in ankylosing spondylitis. This clonotype was found many times. The antigen is undetermined. The germline gives CDR1 ENHRY, CDR2 SYGVKD. The CDR3 has 14 amino acids. With 6 bases clipped from V and 7 bases from J, the junction kept 7 bases outside the gene matches. The study's findings and limits: Some motif variants were previously reported in reactive arthritis synovial fluid and blood.

5'-RACE, quantitative and with molecular barcodes, yielded the TCR beta libraries. TCRdb reprocessed the 5' RACE reads via MiXCR and lists one record per CDR3 protein. The sample yields roughly 240,000 distinct CDR3 sequences, around 32% seen once. The receptor's source is a male donor with ankylosing spondylitis or in good health (not recorded which). V usage is TRBV10-3 and J usage is TRBJ2-5; 11 nucleotides line up with TRBD1. Sequences were obtained from blood, either unsorted or a sorted T cell fraction (not recorded which). The CDR3 DNA is TGTGCCATCAGGGGGGACAGGGGGTATGGGACCCAGTACTTC. Its protein product is CAIRGDRGYGTQYF.